This T cell receptor beta chain was observed in a study of cytomegalovirus exposure and HLA in healthy donors. Trimming removed 6 bases at V and 4 bases at J, with 16 bases between. Germline V gene sequence: CDR1 MDHEN, CDR2 SYDVKM. The CDR3 covers 15 residues. The study, taken as a whole, reports: Most of the TCR beta V segments (in an earlier analysis) were productive either about 87% or about 30% of the time.

As concerns this clone: The target antigen is unknown.

PCR employed 60 Vbeta and 13 Jbeta primers. The method was immunoSEQ multiplex PCR; TCRdb's version includes in-frame clones alone and lacks a portion of them. The sample shows 160,000 or so clones, 80% to 90% of them seen only once. The sequence was collected from a young woman in good health and CMV-seropositive. Sequencing was done on a sample of PBMCs. V is TRBV28 and J is TRBJ1-5; D unclear. The CDR3 nucleotides read TGTGCCAGCAGAACCCCCGGGAGGCCTAATCAGCCCCAGCATTTT. Encoded protein: CASRTPGRPNQPQHF.